Below, 17 T cell receptor beta chains from the same sample are listed, as sequenced in a study of T-cell reconstitution after alpha-beta-depleted transplantation in children. Preparation of the TCRbeta library was carried out with unique molecular identifiers. From the PCR reads, TCRdb called clonotypes with MiXCR, one entry per CDR3 protein. The repertoire holds approximately 590,000 distinct CDR3 sequences, with roughly 10% as singletons. The source was PBMCs from the stem cell graft donor, collected from the stem cell graft. The receptors derive from a human donor who donated a stem cell graft to a child with acute myeloid leukemia.

V is TRBV20-1 and J is TRBJ1-1; no firm D call. CDR3 length: 15 residues. Germline V gives CDR1 DFQATT, CDR2 SNEGSKA (reference sequence). V shed 0 bases and J shed 0 bases, with 11 bases lying between them. CDR3 sequence (DNA): TGCAGTGCTAGAGATCAAGGCACAGTGAACACTGAAGCTTTCTTT. Translated: CSARDQGTVNTEAFF.

This clonotype was seen more than once but under ten times. V gene TRBV20-1 combines with J gene TRBJ2-7, with TRBD1 matching over 8 bases. Germline CDR1 reads DFQATT; CDR2 reads SNEGSKA (reference sequence). With V trimmed by 4 bases and J by 5 bases, 13 bases remained unmatched. The CDR3 is 15 amino acids. CDR3 in DNA: TGCAGTGCTAAAGACAGGGGAGTTTTGACTCACGAGCAGTACTTC. Its translation is CSAKDRGVLTHEQYF.

Only a few counts were recorded for this clonotype. The chain carries TRBV6-2 or TRBV6-3 and TRBJ2-1; 9 bases map to TRBD1. J lost 1 base, V lost 4 bases, and 5 bases had no gene match. Germline CDR1 is MNHEY and CDR2 is SVGEGT. This CDR3 contains 16 residues. CDR3 residues: CASSSLGQGSYNEQFF. CDR3 coding DNA: TGTGCCAGCAGTTCCCTAGGACAGGGGTCCTACAATGAGCAGTTCTTC.

V usage is TRBV4-2 and J usage is TRBJ2-3; 12 positions agree with TRBD2. The CDR3 is 16 amino acids. Germline values: CDR1 LGHNA, CDR2 YNFKEQ. V dropped 0 bases and J dropped 4; count of bases not matched to a gene: 2. The CDR3 is CASSQDPSGRADTQYF. The CDR3 DNA is TGTGCCAGCAGCCAAGACCCTAGCGGGAGGGCAGATACGCAGTATTTT.

The chain employs TRBV29-1 and TRBJ1-1; D is unresolved. The CDR3 extends over 13 amino acids. V was cut by 7 bases and J by 3 bases, with 15 bases left in between. CDR1 SQVTM and CDR2 ANQGSEA come from the germline V gene. For the CDR3, the DNA is TGCAGCGGGAGCTCTGGGCGGTACACTGAAGCTTTCTTT. Protein sequence: CSGSSGRYTEAFF.

This clonotype was seen at least ten times. The J gene is TRBJ1-3, the V gene TRBV12-3 or TRBV12-4, with D unclear. This CDR3 is built from 13 residues. Trimming left V 4 bases short and J 1 base short, with 5 bases between. The CDR3 is CASSSGSGNTIYF. DNA for the CDR3: TGTGCCAGCAGTTCCGGGTCTGGAAACACCATATATTTT.

Concerning this clonotype itself: A single base separates this from a much larger clone, so it may be a read error. The chain employs TRBV10-3 and TRBJ2-3, with 10 bases matching TRBD2. The germline V gene has CDR1 ENHRY and CDR2 SYGVKD. The CDR3 loop spans 16 amino acids. CDR3 region: CAINHGAGGGTDTQNF. DNA of the CDR3: TGTGCCATCAACCACGGAGCGGGAGGGGGGACAGATACGCAGAATTTT.

This clonotype was detected many times. This sequence joins TRBV6-2 or TRBV6-3 and TRBJ2-7; 7 bases match TRBD2. This CDR3 region has 14 residues. Germline trimming cut 7 bases from V and 0 bases from J; bases unmatched to any gene: 6. Germline CDR1 MNHEY, CDR2 SVGEGT. The CDR3 region has the DNA TGTGCCAGCATGCGCGGGAGTACCTCCTACGAGCAGTACTTC. It codes for CASMRGSTSYEQYF.

This clonotype has a count of ten or more. This sequence joins TRBV9 and TRBJ2-1; 12 bases agree with TRBD2. Germline assignment: CDR1 SGDLS and CDR2 YYNGEE. V trimming: 4 bases; J trimming: 6 bases; junction bases outside the gene matches: 5. This CDR3 is 15 amino acids long. DNA of the CDR3: TGTGCCAGCAGCCCCCGACTAGCGGGAGCCAATGAGCAGTTCTTC. It is translated as CASSPRLAGANEQFF.

About this clonotype: As the CDR3 is not closed by the conserved phenylalanine or tryptophan, this likely results from a read error. This sequence joins TRBV5-5 and TRBJ2-2; 10 nucleotides line up with TRBD2. Germline assignment: CDR1 SGHKS and CDR2 YYEKEE (reference sequence). The length of the CDR3 is 16 residues. Trimming took 3 bases from V and 4 from J; bases not matched to a gene: 6. The CDR3, as DNA: TGTGCCAGCAGCTGGGGACTAGCGAGCGGCACCGGGGAGCTGTTTTCT. This translates into CASSWGLASGTGELFS.

This clonotype was picked up many times. This chain uses TRBV7-2 with TRBJ1-3; D remains unclear. The V gene lost 1 base and the J gene lost 1 base, with 8 bases spanning the gap. CDR1 SGHTA and CDR2 FQGNSA come from the germline V gene. This CDR3 region has 15 residues. CDR3 loop: CASSLDVGSGNTIYF. The CDR3 DNA follows: TGTGCCAGCAGCTTAGATGTGGGATCTGGAAACACCATATATTTT.

This clonotype was seen ten or more times. V gene TRBV6-5 combines with J gene TRBJ2-7, with 11 bases matching TRBD2. Germline values: CDR1 MNHEY, CDR2 SVGAGI. The trim removed 6 bases at V and 4 bases at J, leaving 8 bases unmatched. The CDR3 consists of 15 residues. CDR3 protein: CASSSPGTSGYEQYF. The CDR3 region has the DNA TGTGCCAGCAGCTCCCCCGGGACTAGCGGATACGAGCAGTACTTC.

The rearrangement uses TRBV4-3 and TRBJ2-1; D ambiguous. V lost 3 bases and J lost 9, with 9 bases in between. This CDR3 spans 12 amino acids. CDR1 and CDR2 from the germline V gene are LGHNA and YSLEER. In nucleotides, the CDR3 is TGCGCCAGCAGCCACGCAGGCGGTGAGCAGTTCTTC. It yields the protein CASSHAGGEQFF.

This clonotype has a handful of counts. The V call is TRBV27, the J call TRBJ2-5; TRBD1 agrees at 7 bases. The V segment lost 2 bases and the J segment 5 bases; nucleotides outside the gene matches: 5. Germline-derived CDR1 and CDR2 are MNHEY and SMNVEV (reference sequence). There are 14 residues in the CDR3. The CDR3 here is CASSLPGRGETQYF. The DNA of the CDR3 is TGTGCCAGCAGTTTACCGGGCAGGGGGGAGACCCAGTACTTC.

In its sample, this clonotype was seen a few times. V gene TRBV6-2 or TRBV6-3 combines with J gene TRBJ1-5, with D possibly TRBD1 on 5 matching bases. The germline V and J ends were trimmed by 0 bases and 0 bases, with 12 bases remaining between them. CDR3 length: 17 amino acids. Per germline, CDR1 MNHEY and CDR2 SVGEGT. CDR3 sequence reads: CASSYSKGRDSNQPQHF. DNA for the CDR3: TGTGCCAGCAGTTACTCGAAGGGCAGGGATAGCAATCAGCCCCAGCATTTT.

V usage is TRBV30 and J usage is TRBJ2-2; D gene unclear. The CDR3 sequence is 14 residues long. CDR1 is GTSNPN and CDR2 is SVGIG in the germline V gene (reference sequence). V lost 1 base, J lost 9 bases, and 15 bases lay in between. CDR3: CAWSDSYPRRELFF. The CDR3 nucleotides read TGTGCCTGGAGTGATTCCTACCCGAGGAGGGAGCTGTTTTTT.

The rearrangement uses TRBV29-1 and TRBJ2-4; no definite D call. V lost 6 bases and J lost 7, with 16 bases in between. This CDR3 comprises 13 residues. In germline, CDR1 is SQVTM, CDR2 ANQGSEA. CDR3 sequence reads: CSVVDPSGNIQYF. As DNA, the CDR3 is TGCAGCGTGGTTGACCCCTCTGGGAACATTCAGTACTTC. Drawing the rest from reference TRBV29-1 and TRBJ2-4, the complete variable domain is SAVISQKPSRDICQRGTSLTIQCQVDSQVTMMFWYRQQPGQSLTLIATANQGSEATYESGFVIDKFPISRPNLTFSTLTVSNMSPEDSSIYLCSVVDPSGNIQYFGAGTRLSVL.